This entry lists 27 T cell receptor beta chains sequenced from one sample in a study of identical twins. TCRdb analysed the 5' RACE reads with MiXCR anew, one entry per CDR3 protein. The sample shows 600,000 to 700,000 distinct CDR3 sequences, 21% of them seen only once. Separately, the same data were catalogued under a study of T cells expressing NK-cell markers.

Material for sequencing was PBMCs. Receptor source: a woman in her late teens or twenties in good health.

This clonotype occurred many times. The chain joins TRBV5-1 to TRBJ2-1, with D perhaps matching TRBD2 (6 bases). V gave up 0 bases and J gave up 4 bases, with 11 bases separating them. The CDR3 is 15 residues long. Germline CDR1 SGHRS, CDR2 YFSETQ. The CDR3 spells CASSLGAGKYNEQFF. DNA of the CDR3: TGCGCCAGCAGCTTGGGTGCGGGGAAGTACAATGAGCAGTTCTTC.

This clonotype was observed many times. J is TRBJ1-5 and V is TRBV12-3 or TRBV12-4; no clear D gene. CDR3 length equals 13 residues. Trimming left V 1 base short and J 7 bases short, with 8 bases between. CDR3 bases: TGTGCCAGCAGTTTAGAGGGAAAACAGCCCCAGCATTTT. This sequence encodes CASSLEGKQPQHF.

The rearrangement uses TRBV20-1 and TRBJ2-5; D remains unclear. The CDR3 loop spans 13 amino acids. Germline V gives CDR1 DFQATT, CDR2 SNEGSKA (reference sequence). Trimming stripped 0 bases from V and 1 base from J, with 6 bases between. The CDR3 DNA reads TGCAGTGCTAGAGATCCCGGCCAAGAGACCCAGTACTTC. This gives the protein CSARDPGQETQYF.

The count of this clonotype is one. The V and J genes are TRBV4-2 and TRBJ1-2; TRBD1 is a possible D gene (6 bases). Trimming left V 4 bases short and J 6 bases short, with 18 bases between. The germline V gene encodes CDR1 LGHNA and CDR2 YNFKEQ. This CDR3 is 15 amino acids long. CDR3 amino acids: CASSPRDIYNNGYTF. The CDR3 DNA sequence: TGTGCCAGCAGCCCCCGGGACATTTATAATAATGGCTACACCTTC.

In its sample, this clonotype was seen a few times. V gene TRBV6-4 combines with J gene TRBJ2-1; D might be TRBD1 (5 bases). Trimming removed 7 bases from V and 6 bases from J, with 13 bases in between. This CDR3 is 13 amino acids long. Germline V CDR1 and CDR2: MRHNA, SNTAGT. The CDR3 here is CASTRTSLNEQFF. DNA for the CDR3: TGTGCCAGCACCCGGACATCGCTCAATGAGCAGTTCTTC.

The J gene is TRBJ2-3, the V gene TRBV20-1, with 10 bases matching TRBD2. Germline loops: CDR1 DFQATT, CDR2 SNEGSKA (reference sequence). The CDR3 runs 15 residues. Losses at the gene ends were 1 base for V and 4 bases for J; bases not matched to a gene: 5. The CDR3 sequence is CSARALAGGADTQYF. Here the CDR3 DNA reads TGCAGTGCTAGAGCCTTAGCGGGAGGTGCAGATACGCAGTATTTT.

V is TRBV5-1 and J is TRBJ2-7; a weak D match, TRBD2 (6 bases). This CDR3 contains 13 residues. V lost 2 bases and J 3 bases, leaving 9 bases between the germline ends. Germline V gene lookup returns CDR1 SGHRS and CDR2 YFSETQ. CDR3 in amino acids: CASSFGSGYEQYF. The CDR3 DNA reads as TGCGCCAGCAGCTTCGGTAGCGGCTACGAGCAGTACTTC.

This clonotype was counted many times. The chain combines TRBV7-9 with TRBJ2-1; 8 bases are shared with TRBD1. Germline V gene sequence: CDR1 SEHNR, CDR2 FQNEAQ (reference sequence). The CDR3 has 16 amino acids. The V gene end was trimmed by 1 base and the J gene end by 4 bases; junction bases not matched to a gene: 6. CDR3 DNA: TGTGCCAGCAGCTTAGACGGGACAGGAGGGTACAATGAGCAGTTCTTC. It specifies CASSLDGTGGYNEQFF.

The chain employs TRBV7-2 and TRBJ1-3; the D gene is possibly TRBD1 (5 bases). Germline V gives CDR1 SGHTA, CDR2 FQGNSA. Trimming took 1 base from V and 8 from J, leaving 12 bases between them. This CDR3 has 14 amino acids. The CDR3 reads CASSLGGQWDTIYF. As DNA, the CDR3 is TGTGCCAGCAGCTTAGGCGGACAATGGGACACCATATATTTT.

This clonotype appeared a few times. The chain carries TRBV20-1 and TRBJ2-1, with 8 nucleotides matching TRBD2. This CDR3 is 14 amino acids long. Per germline, CDR1 DFQATT and CDR2 SNEGSKA (reference sequence). Losses at the gene ends were 6 bases for V and 10 bases for J; bases not matched to a gene: 14. As DNA, the CDR3 is TGCAGTGCCCGCCTGGCGGGAGGTCTAGGAGAGCAGTTCTTC. This codes for CSARLAGGLGEQFF.

This clonotype was detected only a few times. The chain combines TRBV27 with TRBJ2-7, with 12 bases fitting TRBD2. Germline V gene sequence: CDR1 MNHEY, CDR2 SMNVEV (reference sequence). V lost 5 bases to trimming and J lost 5 bases; unmatched junction nucleotides: 7. This CDR3 is built from 15 residues. The CDR3 spells CASSPTTSGSHEQYF. The DNA of the CDR3 is TGTGCCAGCAGTCCGACGACTAGCGGGAGCCACGAGCAGTACTTC.

The chain has TRBV20-1 and TRBJ2-7; D is unresolved. V dropped 2 bases and J dropped 3 bases, with 14 bases sitting between them. There are 14 residues in the CDR3. Germline CDR1 reads DFQATT; CDR2 reads SNEGSKA (reference sequence). CDR3 sequence (DNA): TGCAGTGCTAGACTGGACGGAGAAATCTACGAGCAGTACTTC. Its translation is CSARLDGEIYEQYF.

The V gene is TRBV20-1, the J gene TRBJ1-5; D is perhaps TRBD1 (6 bases). This CDR3 is built from 14 residues. The germline V gene has CDR1 DFQATT and CDR2 SNEGSKA (reference sequence). V was cut by 0 bases and J by 7 bases, with 13 bases left in between. The CDR3 DNA reads TGCAGTGCTAGAGATGGGGGGCAAGGGCAGCCCCAGCATTTT. It encodes CSARDGGQGQPQHF.

This clonotype showed up many times. The chain joins TRBV6-1 to TRBJ1-1; D may be TRBD1 (6 bases). Germline assignment: CDR1 MNHNS and CDR2 SASEGT. With 6 bases removed from V and 3 bases from J, the gap between germline ends came to 17 bases. The CDR3 extends over 15 amino acids. The CDR3, as DNA: TGTGCCAGCAGGGGTGATGGAGCAGGGGACACTGAAGCTTTCTTT. Its protein is CASRGDGAGDTEAFF.

This rearrangement joins TRBV6-2 or TRBV6-3 to TRBJ2-1; unclear D gene. The CDR3 length is 14 residues. The V end lost 5 bases, the J end lost 2 bases, and 10 bases lay between the germline ends. Germline V gene lookup returns CDR1 MNHEY and CDR2 SVGEGT. The CDR3 sequence is CASSPYLTYNEQFF. The CDR3 nucleotides are TGTGCCAGCAGTCCCTATCTCACCTACAATGAGCAGTTCTTC.

The table lists this clonotype with many counts. The chain has TRBV20-1 and TRBJ2-7; no clear D. Trimming left V 4 bases short and J 3 bases short, with 16 bases between. This CDR3 region has 14 residues. Germline CDR1 DFQATT, CDR2 SNEGSKA (reference sequence). The CDR3 region has the DNA TGCAGTGCTAATCAGGATACGGCCGGCTACGAGCAGTACTTC. Protein sequence: CSANQDTAGYEQYF.

V gene TRBV5-1 combines with J gene TRBJ1-5; weak D call: TRBD1 (6 bases). Looked up from germline, CDR1 is SGHRS and CDR2 is YFSETQ. Trimming stripped 4 bases from V and 6 bases from J, with 14 bases between. The CDR3 sequence is 14 residues long. The chain's CDR3 is CASSPTAGAQPQHF. In DNA form, the CDR3 reads TGCGCCAGCAGCCCTACTGCGGGGGCTCAGCCCCAGCATTTT.

This clonotype showed up many times. The J gene is TRBJ1-2, the V gene TRBV29-1; TRBD1 is a possible D gene (6 bases). The V end was cut by 4 bases, the J end by 8 bases, with 11 bases between. The CDR3 sequence is 11 residues long. Germline values: CDR1 SQVTM, CDR2 ANQGSEA. DNA of the CDR3: TGCAGCGTTGGATCCAGGGGCGGCTACACCTTC. Translating it yields CSVGSRGGYTF.

J is TRBJ2-7 and V is TRBV27; TRBD1 matches 7 bases. Germline lookup yields CDR1 MNHEY and CDR2 SMNVEV (reference sequence). The CDR3 totals 13 residues. Losses at the gene ends were 6 bases for V and 5 bases for J; bases not matched to a gene: 7. Written as DNA, the CDR3 is TGTGCCAGCAGCCACACAGGGGTCCACGAGCAGTACTTC. Its translation: CASSHTGVHEQYF.

Only a few counts were recorded for this clonotype. The rearrangement links TRBV3-1 to TRBJ2-7, with unresolved D. The germline V and J ends were trimmed by 3 bases and 3 bases, with 6 bases remaining between them. Germline V gives CDR1 LGHDT, CDR2 YNNKEL (reference sequence). The CDR3 runs 12 residues. In DNA, the CDR3 is TGTGCCAGCAGCCAGACGGACTACGAGCAGTACTTC. This sequence encodes CASSQTDYEQYF.

This clonotype came up a few times. This rearrangement joins TRBV7-9 to TRBJ2-3, with TRBD2 as a possible D gene (6 bases). V gave up 6 bases and J gave up 3 bases, with 16 bases separating them. The germline V gene has CDR1 SEHNR and CDR2 FQNEAQ (reference sequence). The CDR3 is made up of 15 amino acids. CDR3 protein: CASSSPGSGTDTQYF. In nucleotides, the CDR3 is TGTGCCAGCAGTTCCCCCGGGAGTGGGACAGATACGCAGTATTTT.

In this sample, this clonotype turned up a few times. The chain employs TRBV20-1 and TRBJ1-6; 8 bases are shared with TRBD1. The trim removed 2 bases at V and 7 bases at J, leaving 4 bases unmatched. Germline values: CDR1 DFQATT, CDR2 SNEGSKA (reference sequence). The CDR3 totals 14 residues. The CDR3 loop is CSARFRGLNSPLHF. CDR3 DNA: TGCAGTGCTAGATTCAGGGGGCTAAATTCACCCCTCCACTTT.

In nucleotides, the CDR3 is TGTGCCAGCAGTTTCCTCTCCGGCGACGTACCCTACAATGAGCAGTTCTTC. Protein product: CASSFLSGDVPYNEQFF. The rearrangement uses TRBV12-3 or TRBV12-4 and TRBJ2-1; D is unclear. V lost 3 bases and J 2 bases, leaving 17 bases between the germline ends. CDR3 length equals 17 residues.

This clonotype was detected a few times. The CDR3 nucleotides are TGTGCCACCTCGACAGGGTATGATGAGCAGTTCTTC. It encodes CATSTGYDEQFF. The chain carries TRBV6-6 and TRBJ2-1; 7 nucleotides agree with TRBD1. Looked up from germline, CDR1 is MNHNY and CDR2 is SVGAGI (reference sequence). V gave up 10 bases and J gave up 8 bases; unmatched junction bases: 8. This CDR3 has 12 amino acids.

This clonotype has only a few counts. This chain connects TRBV5-1 to TRBJ1-1; D is undetermined. The CDR3 sequence is 13 residues long. Per the germline V gene, CDR1 is SGHRS and CDR2 is YFSETQ. V lost 6 bases, J lost 0 bases, and 9 bases lay in between. The CDR3 sequence: CASKGDLNTEAFF. CDR3 bases: TGCGCCAGCAAGGGCGACCTGAACACTGAAGCTTTCTTT.

This chain links TRBV18 with TRBJ2-7; D ambiguous. Per the germline V gene, CDR1 is KGHSH and CDR2 is LQKENI. The CDR3 sequence is 14 residues long. V dropped 0 bases and J dropped 7 bases, with 13 bases sitting between them. The DNA of the CDR3 is TGTGCCAGCTCACCACCGGTGGGATCCGCGGAGCAGTACTTC. It specifies CASSPPVGSAEQYF.

This clonotype has more than one count but fewer than ten. This chain connects TRBV11-3 to TRBJ1-1; TRBD1 is a possible D gene (6 bases). Trimming shortened V by 5 bases and J by 11 bases, and 15 bases separated the two germline ends. CDR1 is SGHNT and CDR2 is YENEEA in the germline V gene. The CDR3 covers 12 residues. The CDR3 loop is CASSPGPQGAFF. CDR3 bases: TGTGCCAGCAGCCCGGGACCTCAGGGGGCTTTCTTT.